Sequencing of this T cell receptor (beta chain) was carried out in a study of T-cell reconstitution after alpha-beta-depleted transplantation in children. The germline V gene encodes CDR1 PRHDT and CDR2 FYEKMQ (reference sequence). Trimming cost V 4 bases and J 1 base; bases outside gene matches: 8. This CDR3 comprises 18 residues. The authors prepared the TCRbeta library with unique molecular identifiers. TCRdb processed the PCR reads anew with MiXCR; each CDR3 protein has one entry. Of some 500,000 distinct CDR3 sequences listed, about a sixth are singletons. The origin of this receptor is a human donor who donated a stem cell graft to a child with acute lymphoblastic leukemia. The starting material was PBMCs from the stem cell graft donor, obtained from the stem cell graft. J is TRBJ2-5 and V is TRBV13; 14 bases are shared with TRBD2. CDR3: CASSSGLAGEVGQETQYF. Written as DNA, the CDR3 is TGTGCCAGCAGCTCGGGACTAGCGGGAGAGGTGGGCCAAGAGACCCAGTACTTC. Full variable domain (outside the CDR3, taken from reference TRBV13 and TRBJ2-5): AAGVIQSPRHLIKEKRETATLKCYPIPRHDTVYWYQQGPGQDPQFLISFYEKMQSDKGSIPDRFSAQQFSDYHSELNMSSLELGDSALYFCASSSGLAGEVGQETQYFGPGTRLLVL.